This TCR beta chain emerged from a study of T cells in Graves' hyperthyroidism and ophthalmopathy. Study-level information: The initial diagnosis was the point when peripheral blood was collected, ahead of any treatment.

V lost 0 bases to trimming and J lost 4 bases, with 13 bases between them. CDR1 SGDLS and CDR2 YYNGEE come from the germline V gene. The CDR3 is made up of 15 amino acids. For Graves' hyperthyroidism to be stable, ophthalmopathy could not progress within 18 months. Clinical symptoms, serum thyroxine and TRAb, thyroid ultrasound and orbital computed tomography were used for the diagnoses. Findings and caveats of the study: Among thyroid clonotypes expanded above 0.001, most also appeared in blood.

Points on this clonotype: Its antigen is unidentified.

The TCR beta CDR3 regions underwent amplification using RNA transcripts as the source. The study used the HTBI primer set for a first-round RT-PCR of the TCR CDR3. TCRdb re-called the multiplex PCR reads through MiXCR, storing one row per CDR3 protein. The sample lists about 590,000 distinct CDR3 sequences, around 16% occurring once. The sequencing sample was made of blood. The V gene is TRBV9, the J gene TRBJ1-2; D unresolved. The receptor was isolated from a woman in her 30s with Graves' hyperthyroidism. The CDR3 region has the DNA TGTGCCAGCAGCGTAGAAACCTCTCCCCGCTATGGCTACACCTTC. Translation: CASSVETSPRYGYTF.